This T cell receptor (beta chain) was recorded in a study of blood T cell repertoires in COVID-19. About the research overall: Samples of COVID-19 (acute and convalescent) were obtained from the United States, Italy and Spain.

Individuals aged about 18 to 89 years were recruited from 24 US areas. V lost 8 bases and J lost 6; bases outside the gene matches: 9. Germline CDR1 is LNHDA and CDR2 is SQIVND (reference sequence). CDR3 length equals 14 residues. In the original workflow: Amplified reference gene primers provided the basis for estimating nucleated cell counts. The data were produced by immunoSEQ multiplex PCR, yet TCRdb's version contains in-frame clones alone and is incomplete. The V and J calls and clone size are taken from that table; D and trimming were inferred from the DNA. The table includes fewer than 300,000 clones, roughly 93% detected once.

This clonotype was sampled from a woman aged 40-49 years with acute COVID-19. The sequencing sample was made of PBMCs or T cells enriched from blood (not recorded which). The rearrangement joins TRBV19 to TRBJ2-1; 8 bases are shared with TRBD2. This chain's CDR3 is CASSTSGRSNEQFF. The CDR3 DNA reads as TGTGCCAGTTCTACCAGCGGGAGAAGCAATGAGCAGTTCTTC.